A single sample is the source of the 12 T cell receptor beta chains below, sequenced in a study of PD-1 blockade in classical Hodgkin lymphoma. TCRdb's table, derived via immunoSEQ multiplex PCR, lists solely in-frame clones and lacks some. The sample lists about 39,000 clones, 70% to 85% occurring once. The time point denotes: cycle 4 day 1 (C4D1), after less than seven weeks of nivolumab. Relapse after autologous stem cell transplantation occurred in every patient, and brentuximab vedotin exposure varied. The sample here was peripheral blood mononuclear cells (PBMCs), taken before the fourth cycle of nivolumab. These TCRs come from a human donor with classical Hodgkin lymphoma.

This sequence joins TRBV7-2 and TRBJ2-3; the match to TRBD2 covers 7 bases. Germline V lookup: CDR1 SGHTA, CDR2 FQGNSA. The CDR3 runs 15 residues. V was pared by 1 base and J by 6 bases, with 7 bases of the junction left unmatched. The CDR3 is CASSLGLLALDTQYF. Here the CDR3 DNA reads TGTGCCAGCAGCTTAGGGTTACTAGCGCTTGATACGCAGTATTTT.

This clone occurred a few times. V gene TRBV2 combines with J gene TRBJ1-4, with D possibly matching TRBD1 (6 bases). The germline V gene encodes CDR1 SNHLY and CDR2 FYNNEI. Between the trimmed V and J ends, which lost 7 bases and 5 bases, there was a span of 17 bases. The CDR3 runs 15 residues. CDR3 in DNA: TGTGCCAGCACAGACCCTTGGGGGGCCAATGAAAAACTGTTTTTT. Its translation is CASTDPWGANEKLFF.

V is TRBV7-8 and J is TRBJ2-4, with D uncertain. Germline V lookup: CDR1 SGHVS, CDR2 FQNEAQ. The V end was cut by 2 bases, the J end by 3 bases, with 11 bases between. The CDR3 consists of 15 residues. The CDR3 region has the DNA TGTGCCAGCAGCTTACGGGTGTTTGGCAAAAACATTCAGTACTTC. Amino acid sequence: CASSLRVFGKNIQYF.

The V gene is TRBV6-6, the J gene TRBJ1-6, with a tentative D call TRBD1 (6 bases). CDR3 length: 15 residues. Trimming removed 2 bases at V and 8 bases at J, with 13 bases between. Germline V gives CDR1 MNHNY, CDR2 SVGAGI (reference sequence). The CDR3 region has the DNA TGTGCCAGCAGTTACCTTACAGGGTATCATTCACCCCTCCACTTT. Translation: CASSYLTGYHSPLHF.

V gene TRBV5-4 combines with J gene TRBJ1-3, with D possibly TRBD1 on 5 matching bases. The CDR3 has 14 residues. The germline V and J ends were trimmed by 5 bases and 6 bases, with 15 bases remaining between them. Looked up from germline, CDR1 is SGHNT and CDR2 is YYREEE (reference sequence). CDR3 nucleotides: TGTGCCAGCAGTTCCGGGACGCAAGTAAACACCATATATTTT. It specifies CASSSGTQVNTIYF.

Comment on this clone: The junction departs from germline at one end; a sequencing error may be responsible. V is TRBV9 and J is TRBJ1-2; no reliable D call. Germline CDR1 and CDR2: SGDLS and YYNGEE. The CDR3 totals 17 residues. The CDR3 protein is CASSVGGIYGDNDGYTF. The CDR3 bases are TGTGCCAGCAGCGTAGGTGGGATCTACGGGGATAACGATGGCTACACCTTC.

The chain links TRBV7-9 to TRBJ2-2; no definite D call. Germline-derived CDR1 and CDR2 are SEHNR and FQNEAQ (reference sequence). Between the trimmed V and J ends, which lost 2 bases and 9 bases, there was a span of 10 bases. The CDR3 totals 13 residues. As DNA, the CDR3 is TGTGCCAGCAGCTTATTGACTCGCCGGGAGCTGTTTTTT. This sequence encodes CASSLLTRRELFF.

The sample holds a few counts of this clone. The rearrangement joins TRBV2 to TRBJ2-3; 7 bases are a match to TRBD2. This CDR3 is 13 amino acids long. Germline CDR1 SNHLY, CDR2 FYNNEI. J lost 6 bases, V lost 6 bases, and 6 bases had no gene match. The CDR3 region has the DNA TGTGCCAGCAGACGACTAGCCAGGGATACGCAGTATTTT. Protein: CASRRLARDTQYF.

This chain connects TRBV7-2 to TRBJ2-1, with D possibly being TRBD1 or TRBD2 (6 bases each). This CDR3 comprises 16 residues. V gave up 1 base and J gave up 4 bases, with 14 bases separating them. The germline gives CDR1 SGHTA, CDR2 FQGNSA. CDR3 protein: CASSLDGQGRYNEQFF. The CDR3, as DNA: TGTGCCAGCAGCTTAGACGGGCAGGGGAGGTACAATGAGCAGTTCTTC. The whole variable domain, filled in from reference TRBV7-2 and TRBJ2-1, reads GAGVSQSPSNKVTEKGKDVELRCDPISGHTALYWYRQSLGQGLEFLIYFQGNSAPDKSGLPSDRFSAERTGGSVSTLTIQRTQQEDSAVYLCASSLDGQGRYNEQFFGPGTRLTVL.

This clone was seen just once. V and J are TRBV21-1 and TRBJ2-7. TRBV21-1 is flagged as a pseudogene. The CDR3 loop spans 16 amino acids. The CDR3 nucleotides are TGTGCCAGCAGCAAAGTAACCTTCTGTAGGGTCTACGAGCAGTACTTC. Translating it yields CASSKVTFCRVYEQYF.

This chain joins TRBV19 and TRBJ2-3; perhaps TRBD2 as D (6 bases). This CDR3 is built from 16 residues. Trimming took 6 bases from V and 2 from J, leaving 18 bases between them. Germline V gives CDR1 LNHDA, CDR2 SQIVND (reference sequence). The CDR3 coding sequence is TGTGCCAGTAGACTCAGGGACTCCGGGCACACAGATACGCAGTATTTT. Its protein is CASRLRDSGHTDTQYF.

The V gene is TRBV7-2, the J gene TRBJ1-1; D not certain. V was clipped by 5 bases and J by 0 bases, with 10 bases between them. CDR3 length: 14 residues. Germline V CDR1 and CDR2: SGHTA, FQGNSA. CDR3 in DNA: TGTGCCAGCAGCCTTCGGACGGTGAACACTGAAGCTTTCTTT. This sequence encodes CASSLRTVNTEAFF.